This entry concerns a single TCR beta chain. Its antigen is undetermined. This record belongs to a study of CD8 T cells in ankylosing spondylitis. Study-wide points: Within matched ankylosing spondylitis synovial fluid, disease-linked clones were reportedly significantly enriched. Past studies reported some motif variants in reactive arthritis synovial fluid and blood. CD8+ by phenotype, disease-linked clones were relatively rare in peripheral blood. It appeared that ankylosing spondylitis blood was characterized by a TCR beta motif of several highly homologous variants.

Generation of TCR beta libraries employed quantitative 5'-RACE incorporating molecular barcodes. TCRdb re-called the 5' RACE reads with MiXCR, one entry per CDR3 protein. The sample consists of 700,000 to 1,000,000 distinct CDR3 sequences, about an eighth of them appearing once. The V and J ends lost 0 bases and 4 bases respectively, with 10 bases between them. Looked up from germline, CDR1 is LGHNA and CDR2 is YNFKEQ. The CDR3 covers 15 residues. The sequencing input was blood, either unsorted or a sorted T cell fraction (not recorded which). The chain joins TRBV4-2 to TRBJ1-5; no reliable D call. This sequence originates from a male donor with ankylosing spondylitis. Here the CDR3 DNA reads TGTGCCAGCAGCCAAGAGCCAGGTGAAAATCAGCCCCAGCATTTT. Amino acids: CASSQEPGENQPQHF.